In its sample, the clone carrying this TCR beta chain was seen once. Antigen: not known. This entry comes from a study of PD-1 blockade in classical Hodgkin lymphoma. The V gene end was trimmed by 0 bases and the J gene end by 7 bases; junction bases not matched to a gene: 8. There are 15 residues in the CDR3. CDR1 is MNHEY and CDR2 is SVGAGI in the germline V gene. The repertoire was sequenced with immunoSEQ multiplex PCR; TCRdb's copy has only in-frame clones and lacks some. Of tens of thousands of clones listed, about nine tenths are singletons. All trial patients relapsed after autologous stem cell transplantation. Out of thawed PBMCs, magnetic negative selection purified CD4+ T cells. Broader study findings: Repertoire difference causes, possibly disease activity or prior therapy, remain undefined. Newly diagnosed patients and complete responders had comparable diversity at baseline.

The receptor's source is a human donor with classical Hodgkin lymphoma. Sequences were derived from CD4+ T cells from blood, sampled at baseline. The rearrangement joins TRBV6-5 to TRBJ1-2, with 7 bases that match TRBD1. The CDR3 nucleotides are TGTGCCAGCAGTTACTCAGTCAGGGGGGTAGTTGGCTACACCTTC. Its protein is CASSYSVRGVVGYTF.